This TCR beta chain was obtained from a study of blood T cells in healthy people across ages. Study in general: Capturing about one barcoded beta molecule per two T cells was achieved by template switching.

The study recruited healthy Caucasian donors from Russia who were aged about 6 to 90. The authors ran a second PCR of about 6 to 11 cycles using a sample-barcoded 5' primer and a J-beta primer mix. Each CDR3 protein gets one entry after TCRdb re-called the 5' RACE reads with MiXCR. The table has about 760,000 distinct CDR3 sequences, around 25% seen once; the top ten hold 9.4%. Germline CDR1 reads MNHNS; CDR2 reads SASEGT. The CDR3 consists of 15 residues. On this clonotype: The target antigen is unknown.

Overall study results and limits: Diversity of TCR beta per million T cells declined in a roughly linear way with age.

These data were also reused for a study on T cells of mothers and their children. That paper adds: A primer called M1S, used in the second PCR, added sample barcodes and 2-4 random nucleotides.

Sequencing was carried out using blood. The chain is built from TRBV6-1 and TRBJ2-7; TRBD2 matches at 10 bases. Near its end, the DNA agrees better with TRBJ2-1, so the J call may be wrong. The TCR was taken from a boy younger than 18 in good health. The chain's CDR3 is CASSEGLAGVYEQFF. As DNA, the CDR3 is TGTGCCAGCAGTGAAGGTCTAGCGGGAGTGTATGAGCAGTTCTTC.